This T cell receptor beta chain comes out of a study of T cell repertoires in cytomegalovirus infection. Notes on the study in general: Summed frequency of shared TCR beta families picked out CMV carriers who also had the relevant HLA.

A note on this clonotype: The antigen remains unidentified. A read error may explain this, as a much larger clone is one base away.

Each CDR3 protein gets one entry after TCRdb re-called the reads with MiXCR. The repertoire includes 230,000 or so distinct CDR3 sequences, around 15% of them detected once, and approximately 44% sits in the top ten. The sequenced material came from CD8+ T cells from PBMCs. The TCR comes from a human donor in good health (CMV status not recorded). Some clones in this sample may be carry-over from other donors' samples.

The CDR3 is CAISLGGSGNTEAFF. The CDR3 nucleotides read TGTGCCATCAGCTTAGGGGGTTCCGGGAACACTGAAGCTTTCTTT. This sequence joins TRBV7-2 and TRBJ1-1; D possibly corresponds to TRBD1 (6 bases). Germline loops: CDR1 SGHTA, CDR2 FQGNSA. The CDR3 is made up of 15 amino acids.